Each of the 28 T cell receptor beta chains below was sequenced from the same sample in a study of blood T cell repertoires in COVID-19 (TCRdb year 2020). The library was built by means of the immunoSEQ multiplex PCR assay. Drawn from immuneACCESS, this table holds only the in-frame rearrangements with V and J called that TCRdb kept. Clones are partly lost; checked studies trace under half to an unresolved V gene and leave the rest unexplained. The sample profile shows roughly 300,000 clones; roughly 90% of them were found once. The ten top clones hold around 18% of the sample. Sequenced sample: PBMCs or T cells enriched from blood (not recorded which). The receptors originated from a woman in her thirties who had recovered from COVID-19.

This chain connects TRBV19 to TRBJ2-1, with 9 nucleotides matching TRBD2. The germline CDR1 and CDR2 sequences are LNHDA and SQIVND (reference sequence). The CDR3 consists of 17 residues. Trimming removed 4 bases from V and 0 bases from J; junction bases left unmatched: 7. The CDR3, as DNA: TGTGCCAGTAGTAGAGTTAGCGGGGGCAGCTCCTACAATGAGCAGTTCTTC. Its translation: CASSRVSGGSSYNEQFF.

The chain couples TRBV4-3 to TRBJ2-7; TRBD2 agrees at 7 bases. CDR3 length: 13 amino acids. J gave up 6 bases and V 0 bases, and 2 bases lay outside the gene matches. Germline V gene lookup returns CDR1 LGHNA and CDR2 YSLEER. DNA of the CDR3: TGCGCCAGCAGCCAAGATCCGGGGGGCGAGCAGTACTTC. Translation: CASSQDPGGEQYF.

The chain combines TRBV24-1 with TRBJ2-3; D gene ambiguous. This CDR3 region has 13 residues. CDR1 is KGHDR and CDR2 is SFDVKD in the germline V gene. The V end was cut by 1 base, the J end by 3 bases, with 4 bases between. CDR3 sequence: CATSDFRTDTQYF. The CDR3 bases are TGTGCCACCAGTGATTTTCGGACAGATACGCAGTATTTT.

This rearrangement joins TRBV27 to TRBJ1-2, with a possible D match to TRBD1 (5 bases). The germline gives CDR1 MNHEY, CDR2 SMNVEV (reference sequence). This CDR3 contains 12 residues. V dropped 8 bases and J dropped 4 bases, with 11 bases sitting between them. The CDR3 here is CASGATGYGYTF. The CDR3 bases are TGTGCCAGCGGCGCTACAGGCTATGGCTACACCTTC.

This clone was seen ten or more times. The rearrangement uses TRBV29-1 and TRBJ1-1; 7 bases map to TRBD1. V lost 7 bases and J lost 6; bases outside the gene matches: 8. Germline V gene data show CDR1 as SQVTM and CDR2 as ANQGSEA. The CDR3 extends over 12 amino acids. The CDR3 bases are TGCAGCGAATACAGGGGAGTGGCTGAAGCTTTCTTT. The encoded protein is CSEYRGVAEAFF.

The gene calls are TRBV6-2 or TRBV6-3 and TRBJ2-7; 14 bases fit TRBD2. This CDR3 region has 15 residues. The germline gives CDR1 MNHEY, CDR2 SVGEGT. Trimming cost V 6 bases and J 3 bases; bases outside gene matches: 4. The DNA of the CDR3 is TGTGCCAGCAGCCTAGGGACTAGCGGGAGCTACGAGCAGTACTTC. Its protein is CASSLGTSGSYEQYF.

This chain uses TRBV19 with TRBJ2-1; D might be TRBD2 (5 bases). The V end lost 4 bases, the J end lost 5 bases, and 18 bases lay between the germline ends. The CDR3 covers 16 residues. Germline loops: CDR1 LNHDA, CDR2 SQIVND (reference sequence). CDR3 in DNA: TGTGCCAGTAGTACTAAAACTAGTCTCACACACAATGAGCAGTTCTTC. It translates to CASSTKTSLTHNEQFF. The complete variable domain, with remaining parts taken from reference TRBV19 and TRBJ2-1, reads DGGITQSPKYLFRKEGQNVTLSCEQNLNHDAMYWYRQDPGQGLRLIYYSQIVNDFQKGDIAEGYSVSREKKESFPLTVTSAQKNPTAFYLCASSTKTSLTHNEQFFGPGTRLTVL.

The sample holds one count of this clone. The rearrangement links TRBV5-4 to TRBJ1-6, with D possibly being TRBD1 (5 bases). V lost 4 bases to trimming and J lost 7 bases, with 9 bases between them. CDR1 and CDR2 (germline): SGHNT, YYREEE (reference sequence). This CDR3 is built from 13 residues. For the CDR3, the DNA is TGTGCCAGCAGCCGGGACTCCAATTCACCCCTCCACTTT. Encoded protein: CASSRDSNSPLHF.

The CDR3 DNA reads TGTGCCTGGGCCGGACAGGGGAACACTGAAGCTTTCTTT. It is translated as CAWAGQGNTEAFF. The chain has TRBV30 and TRBJ1-1; 8 bases are shared with TRBD1. The CDR3 contains 13 residues. V lost 5 bases to trimming and J lost 1 base; unmatched junction nucleotides: 3. The V gene's germline CDR1 is GTSNPN and CDR2 SVGIG (reference sequence).

This clone was seen a single time. In DNA, the CDR3 is TGTGCCAGCAGCCATGGGGCAAGCATGGTGGCAGATACGCAGTATTTT. This sequence encodes CASSHGASMVADTQYF. The V call is TRBV7-9, the J call TRBJ2-3; D possibly corresponds to TRBD1 (5 bases). CDR3 size: 16 residues. V was trimmed by 5 bases and J by 4 bases, leaving 19 bases between them. Germline CDR1 SEHNR, CDR2 FQNEAQ (reference sequence).

The table lists this clone with a count of one. One end of the junction varies from germline; a read error may be responsible. The CDR3 DNA is TGTGCCAGCAGCCTAGCGGCCAGGGTGATGAACACTGAAGCTTTCTTT. Amino acid sequence: CASSLAARVMNTEAFF. The chain uses TRBV7-8 and TRBJ1-1; a possible D gene is TRBD1 (5 bases). Germline V gene sequence: CDR1 SGHVS, CDR2 FQNEAQ. The CDR3 extends over 16 amino acids.

The gene calls are TRBV6-5 and TRBJ2-2; weak D call: TRBD1 (6 bases). This CDR3 region has 16 residues. Germline CDR1 MNHEY, CDR2 SVGAGI. The V end was cut by 0 bases, the J end by 0 bases, with 8 bases between. The CDR3 DNA is TGTGCCAGCAGTTACTCGGGACAAGCGAACACCGGGGAGCTGTTTTTT. Amino acid sequence: CASSYSGQANTGELFF.

This chain connects TRBV9 to TRBJ2-3; 14 nucleotides line up with TRBD2. Germline V gives CDR1 SGDLS, CDR2 YYNGEE. The CDR3 loop spans 18 amino acids. V lost 0 bases, J lost 1 base, and 4 bases stayed unmatched. The CDR3 DNA reads TGTGCCAGCAGCGTAGACGGGACTAGCGGGAGCGGCACAGATACGCAGTATTTT. Translation: CASSVDGTSGSGTDTQYF.

This chain uses TRBV5-1 with TRBJ2-7; D gene ambiguous. Trimming took 0 bases from V and 0 from J, leaving 10 bases between them. The CDR3 contains 15 residues. Germline V gives CDR1 SGHRS, CDR2 YFSETQ. The CDR3 is CASSLGTSSSYEQYF. DNA of the CDR3: TGCGCCAGCAGCTTGGGTACGTCTAGCTCCTACGAGCAGTACTTC. The whole variable domain, filled in from reference TRBV5-1 and TRBJ2-7, reads KAGVTQTPRYLIKTRGQQVTLSCSPISGHRSVSWYQQTPGQGLQFLFEYFSETQRNKGNFPGRFSGRQFSNSRSEMNVSTLELGDSALYLCASSLGTSSSYEQYFGPGTRLTVT.

The chain uses TRBV5-1 and TRBJ1-3; 7 positions match TRBD1. Germline V gene lookup returns CDR1 SGHRS and CDR2 YFSETQ. The CDR3 runs to 15 residues. V trimming: 9 bases; J trimming: 0 bases; junction bases outside the gene matches: 9. The CDR3 is CATRDSPNSGNTIYF. The DNA of the CDR3 is TGCGCCACCCGGGACAGCCCAAACTCTGGAAACACCATATATTTT. The whole variable domain, filled in from reference TRBV5-1 and TRBJ1-3, reads KAGVTQTPRYLIKTRGQQVTLSCSPISGHRSVSWYQQTPGQGLQFLFEYFSETQRNKGNFPGRFSGRQFSNSRSEMNVSTLELGDSALYLCATRDSPNSGNTIYFGEGSWLTVV.

This chain links TRBV6-5 with TRBJ1-6; D is perhaps TRBD1 (6 bases). The CDR3 runs to 13 residues. CDR1 is MNHEY and CDR2 is SVGAGI in the germline V gene. V lost 6 bases, J lost 10 bases, and 13 bases lay in between. CDR3 loop: CASSLTGSSPLHF. CDR3 DNA sequence: TGTGCCAGCAGCCTTACAGGGTCCTCACCCCTCCACTTT.

The chain couples TRBV14 to TRBJ2-7; unclear D gene. CDR1 and CDR2 from the germline V gene are SGHDN and FVKESK. V was clipped by 4 bases and J by 1 base, with 14 bases between them. The CDR3 runs to 15 residues. CDR3 amino acids: CASSPNPGFSYEQYF. The CDR3 nucleotides are TGTGCCAGCAGCCCGAACCCGGGTTTTTCCTACGAGCAGTACTTC.

The chain is built from TRBV9 and TRBJ2-2; 13 bases map to TRBD2. The CDR3 spans 22 residues. The J segment lost 4 bases and the V segment lost 0 bases, leaving 18 bases of the junction unmatched. The V gene's germline CDR1 is SGDLS and CDR2 YYNGEE. Written as DNA, the CDR3 is TGTGCCAGCAGCGTAGAGGGGCCGGCCGGTGGACTAGCGGGAGAGTTCACCGGGGAGCTGTTTTTT. Translation gives CASSVEGPAGGLAGEFTGELFF.

The CDR3 reads CASRQGANYGYTF. The DNA for the CDR3 is TGTGCCAGCAGACAGGGGGCTAACTATGGCTACACCTTC. The chain joins TRBV27 to TRBJ1-2; 8 nucleotides line up with TRBD1. J was trimmed by 0 bases and V by 6 bases; bases with no gene match: 0. Germline V CDR1 and CDR2: MNHEY, SMNVEV (reference sequence). The CDR3 spans 13 residues.

This clone was detected only once. CDR3 nucleotide sequence: TGTGCCAGCAGCGCGGAACTAGCGGGCTCTTTCCAAGAGACCCAGTACTTC. Protein product: CASSAELAGSFQETQYF. The chain carries TRBV9 and TRBJ2-7, with 9 nucleotides matching TRBD2. TRBJ2-5 matches the DNA end more closely, so the J call is doubtful. Looked up from germline, CDR1 is SGDLS and CDR2 is YYNGEE. This CDR3 has 17 residues.

J is TRBJ2-3 and V is TRBV7-9; 9 bases agree with TRBD2. From germline, CDR1 is SEHNR and CDR2 FQNEAQ (reference sequence). The ends lost 7 bases at V and 3 bases at J; junction bases unmatched: 14. This CDR3 comprises 17 residues. The CDR3 DNA is TGTGCCAGCACCTCCCCCCGGCGGGGGGGGTGGACAGATACGCAGTATTTT. Its translation is CASTSPRRGGWTDTQYF.

This chain connects TRBV5-1 to TRBJ1-1, with 7 positions matching TRBD1. This CDR3 comprises 16 residues. Germline V CDR1 and CDR2: SGHRS, YFSETQ. V lost 4 bases, J lost 4 bases, and 13 bases stayed unmatched. This CDR3 is CASSDQGVGWVTEAFF. CDR3 in DNA: TGCGCCAGCAGCGACCAGGGGGTCGGATGGGTCACTGAAGCTTTCTTT.

The rearrangement joins TRBV28 to TRBJ1-2; the D is unclear. The ends were cut back, 10 bases at V and 6 bases at J, with 12 bases in the middle. The V gene's germline CDR1 is MDHEN and CDR2 SYDVKM. This CDR3 has 11 amino acids. The CDR3 reads CAIRGDHGYTF. DNA of the CDR3: TGTGCCATCCGGGGAGACCATGGCTACACCTTC.

The chain recombines TRBV20-1 with TRBJ2-5, with a tentative D call TRBD1 (6 bases). From germline, CDR1 is DFQATT and CDR2 SNEGSKA (reference sequence). Trimming took off 3 bases at V and 1 base at J, with 15 bases between the two ends. The length of the CDR3 is 15 residues. CDR3 nucleotides: TGCAGTGCTAGTGGGCCCCCGGACAGCCAAGAGACCCAGTACTTC. This encodes CSASGPPDSQETQYF.

The chain has TRBV14 and TRBJ1-1; the match to TRBD1 covers 8 bases. Germline CDR1 SGHDN, CDR2 FVKESK. V lost 1 base, J lost 5 bases, and 6 bases stayed unmatched. The CDR3 consists of 15 residues. Written as DNA, the CDR3 is TGTGCCAGCAGCCAAGGTCCCAGGGGGCGAACTGAAGCTTTCTTT. The encoded protein is CASSQGPRGRTEAFF.

This clone appeared once. The chain carries TRBV5-4 and TRBJ1-1; weak D call: TRBD1 (5 bases). This CDR3 contains 14 residues. Trimming pared 3 bases from V and 5 bases from J, leaving 14 bases between. The germline CDR1 and CDR2 sequences are SGHNT and YYREEE (reference sequence). CDR3 sequence (DNA): TGTGCCAGCAGCTGGAGGGGTACCGGGACTGAAGCTTTCTTT. Translation gives CASSWRGTGTEAFF. The full variable domain, its missing parts supplied by reference TRBV5-4 and TRBJ1-1, is ETGVTQSPTHLIKTRGQQVTLRCSSQSGHNTVSWYQQALGQGPQFIFQYYREEENGRGNFPPRFSGLQFPNYSSELNVNALELDDSALYLCASSWRGTGTEAFFGQGTRLTVV.

CDR3 protein: CASSLIDLDTQYF. The CDR3 DNA follows: TGTGCCAGCAGCTTAATCGACTTAGATACGCAGTATTTT. J is TRBJ2-3 and V is TRBV7-9, with D hard to call. The CDR3 covers 13 residues. Germline-derived CDR1 and CDR2 are SEHNR and FQNEAQ (reference sequence). V was clipped by 2 bases and J by 5 bases, with 8 bases between them. Looking up the rest from reference TRBV7-9 and TRBJ2-3 gives the full variable domain: DTGVSQNPRHKITKRGQNVTFRCDPISEHNRLYWYRQTLGQGPEFLTYFQNEAQLEKSRLLSDRFSAERPKGSFSTLEIQRTEQGDSAMYLCASSLIDLDTQYFGPGTRLTVL.

This chain connects TRBV27 to TRBJ1-4; 9 bases are shared with TRBD1. CDR1 and CDR2 (germline): MNHEY, SMNVEV (reference sequence). After removal of 6 bases from V and 0 bases from J, the junction contained 14 bases not matched to a gene. The CDR3 length is 19 residues. This CDR3 reads CASRYRGQYLMATNEKLFF. CDR3 sequence (DNA): TGTGCCAGCAGATACAGGGGGCAGTACTTGATGGCAACTAATGAAAAACTGTTTTTT.